The present TCR beta chain was sequenced within a study of CD8 T cells in ankylosing spondylitis. Findings and caveats of the study: Reactive arthritis synovial fluid and blood previously showed some of these motif variants. It was reported that disease-linked clones were significantly enriched in matched ankylosing spondylitis synovial fluid.

TCRdb re-called the 5' RACE reads with MiXCR, one entry per CDR3 protein. The sample gives roughly 38,000 distinct CDR3 sequences, 10% of which show up once; roughly a sixth is in the top ten. In its sample, this clonotype was seen many times. What it binds is unknown. CDR3 length: 17 residues. Trimming shortened V by 5 bases and J by 3 bases, and 20 bases separated the two germline ends. The TCR comes from a male donor with ankylosing spondylitis or in good health (not recorded which). This chain joins TRBV12-3 or TRBV12-4 and TRBJ2-1, with D possibly called TRBD1 or TRBD2 (5 bases each). The sample was blood, either unsorted or a sorted T cell fraction (not recorded which). The CDR3 spells CASSPPGLNSYYNEQFF. In DNA, the CDR3 is TGTGCCAGCAGTCCCCCGGGGCTGAACTCGTACTACAATGAGCAGTTCTTC.